One and the same sample provided the 15 T cell receptor beta chains below, sequenced in a study of cytomegalovirus exposure and HLA in healthy donors. TCRdb keeps only in-frame clones here, not all; method: immunoSEQ multiplex PCR. This table holds approximately 150,000 clones, approximately 89% found once. Material: PBMCs. All receptors derive from a man aged 18 to 30 in good health and CMV-seronegative.

This clone has just one count. The chain recombines TRBV19 with TRBJ2-3, with D tentatively TRBD2 (6 bases). The germline V gene has CDR1 LNHDA and CDR2 SQIVND (reference sequence). The CDR3 totals 16 residues. The V gene lost 1 base and the J gene lost 0 bases, with 11 bases spanning the gap. The CDR3, as DNA: TGTGCCAGTAGTATAGGTAGCGGACCTAGCACAGATACGCAGTATTTT. Amino acid sequence: CASSIGSGPSTDTQYF.

The rearrangement uses TRBV6-1 and TRBJ2-7; 7 bases are a match to TRBD1. Germline-derived CDR1 and CDR2 are MNHNS and SASEGT. The CDR3 consists of 15 residues. The ends lost 5 bases at V and 0 bases at J; junction bases unmatched: 7. The CDR3 DNA is TGTGCCAGCAGTCAACAGGGGTACCCCTCCTACGAGCAGTACTTC. Translation: CASSQQGYPSYEQYF.

This rearrangement joins TRBV6-1 to TRBJ2-7; tentatively, D is TRBD1 (5 bases). The length of the CDR3 is 15 residues. Per the germline V gene, CDR1 is MNHNS and CDR2 is SASEGT. V lost 3 bases and J lost 6, with 18 bases in between. The CDR3 spells CASSEDPRVPAEQYV. The CDR3 nucleotides are TGTGCCAGCAGTGAGGACCCCAGGGTCCCGGCCGAGCAGTACGTC.

The gene calls are TRBV15 and TRBJ1-4; no clear D. The CDR3 has 13 amino acids. Germline CDR1 and CDR2: LNHNV and YYDKDF (reference sequence). V was trimmed by 4 bases and J by 4 bases, leaving 7 bases between them. This CDR3 is CATSTMSNEKLFF. For the CDR3, the DNA is TGTGCCACCAGCACGATGAGTAATGAAAAACTGTTTTTT.

The genes are TRBV4-3 and TRBJ2-1; 10 bases are a match to TRBD2. Germline CDR1 and CDR2: LGHNA and YSLEER. This CDR3 has 17 amino acids. With V trimmed by 6 bases and J by 4 bases, 12 bases remained unmatched. CDR3 protein: CASSRLAGLDPYNEQFF. The CDR3 bases are TGCGCCAGCAGTCGACTAGCGGGTTTGGATCCTTACAATGAGCAGTTCTTC.

The chain couples TRBV19 to TRBJ1-5; TRBD1 aligns across 7 bases. CDR1 and CDR2 (germline): LNHDA, SQIVND (reference sequence). This CDR3 is 16 amino acids long. The junction had 7 bases not matched to a gene; V was cut back by 5 bases and J by 0 bases. As DNA, the CDR3 is TGTGCCAGTAGTCCCGGGACAGCTATTAGCAATCAGCCCCAGCATTTT. Its translation: CASSPGTAISNQPQHF.

V is TRBV19 and J is TRBJ2-1, with 7 bases identical to TRBD1. Germline V lookup: CDR1 LNHDA, CDR2 SQIVND (reference sequence). There are 13 residues in the CDR3. V shed 8 bases and J 3 bases; nucleotides not matched to a gene: 4. CDR3 region: CASGTDNYNEQFF. The CDR3 coding sequence is TGTGCCAGTGGGACAGATAACTACAATGAGCAGTTCTTC. Looking up the rest from reference TRBV19 and TRBJ2-1 gives the full variable domain: DGGITQSPKYLFRKEGQNVTLSCEQNLNHDAMYWYRQDPGQGLRLIYYSQIVNDFQKGDIAEGYSVSREKKESFPLTVTSAQKNPTAFYLCASGTDNYNEQFFGPGTRLTVL.

The chain combines TRBV10-3 with TRBJ2-3, with a weak D call TRBD2 (5 bases). The germline V and J ends were trimmed by 0 bases and 0 bases, with 10 bases remaining between them. The length of the CDR3 is 16 residues. Germline CDR1 ENHRY, CDR2 SYGVKD. The CDR3 region is CAISESASSSTDTQYF. CDR3 DNA: TGTGCCATCAGTGAGTCGGCTAGCAGTAGCACAGATACGCAGTATTTT.

The chain carries TRBV10-1 and TRBJ2-7, with unresolved D. The V end lost 2 bases, the J end lost 1 base, and 6 bases lay between the germline ends. Germline V gives CDR1 WNHNN, CDR2 SYGVQD (reference sequence). CDR3 length: 13 residues. CDR3 sequence (DNA): TGCGCCAGCAGTGAGGCGGATTCCTACGAGCAGTACTTC. Translating it yields CASSEADSYEQYF.

This clone was counted once. This chain joins TRBV15 and TRBJ1-2; D not certain. Trimming removed 4 bases at V and 4 bases at J, with 10 bases between. The germline V gene encodes CDR1 LNHNV and CDR2 YYDKDF (reference sequence). The CDR3 is made up of 13 amino acids. This CDR3 reads CATSTQRGYGYTF. CDR3 DNA: TGTGCCACCAGCACCCAACGGGGCTATGGCTACACCTTC.

In nucleotides, the CDR3 is TGTGCCAGCAGATGGGCAGACCATAGCACAGATACGCAGTATTTT. Its translation: CASRWADHSTDTQYF. The V and J genes are TRBV6-5 and TRBJ2-3; D gene ambiguous. CDR3 length: 15 residues. CDR1 is MNHEY and CDR2 is SVGAGI in the germline V gene. V lost 6 bases and J 0 bases, leaving 13 bases between the germline ends.

The chain has TRBV19 and TRBJ1-2; a weak D match, TRBD1 (6 bases). Germline assignment: CDR1 LNHDA and CDR2 SQIVND (reference sequence). This CDR3 is 13 amino acids long. The V end lost 4 bases, the J end lost 10 bases, and 16 bases lay between the germline ends. For the CDR3, the DNA is TGTGCCAGTAGTACTTCCCAGACAGGCATCTACACCTTC. Translating gives CASSTSQTGIYTF. Looking up the rest from reference TRBV19 and TRBJ1-2 gives the full variable domain: DGGITQSPKYLFRKEGQNVTLSCEQNLNHDAMYWYRQDPGQGLRLIYYSQIVNDFQKGDIAEGYSVSREKKESFPLTVTSAQKNPTAFYLCASSTSQTGIYTFGSGTRLTVV.

The count of this clone is one. V is TRBV5-1 and J is TRBJ2-5, with TRBD2 identical over 9 bases. Trimming removed 2 bases from V and 2 bases from J; junction bases left unmatched: 4. This CDR3 is 15 amino acids long. Germline CDR1 SGHRS, CDR2 YFSETQ. CDR3 sequence: CASSLAGGRQETQYF. The CDR3 coding sequence is TGCGCCAGCAGCTTAGCGGGGGGCAGACAAGAGACCCAGTACTTC.

The chain has TRBV7-9 and TRBJ2-7, with TRBD2 identical over 9 bases. This CDR3 region has 14 residues. The junction had 6 bases not matched to a gene; V was cut back by 5 bases and J by 4 bases. From germline, CDR1 is SEHNR and CDR2 FQNEAQ (reference sequence). CDR3 nucleotide sequence: TGTGCCAGCAGCCCTGCTAGCGGGATATACGAGCAGTACGTC. It yields the protein CASSPASGIYEQYV.

The chain couples TRBV9 to TRBJ2-5; the match to TRBD2 covers 11 bases. Trimming took 0 bases from V and 4 from J; bases not matched to a gene: 5. The CDR3 runs 16 residues. The V gene's germline CDR1 is SGDLS and CDR2 YYNGEE. The CDR3 DNA is TGTGCCAGCAGCGTAGTGAGTAGCGGGGGGGCAGAGACCCAGTACTTC. This translates into CASSVVSSGGAETQYF.